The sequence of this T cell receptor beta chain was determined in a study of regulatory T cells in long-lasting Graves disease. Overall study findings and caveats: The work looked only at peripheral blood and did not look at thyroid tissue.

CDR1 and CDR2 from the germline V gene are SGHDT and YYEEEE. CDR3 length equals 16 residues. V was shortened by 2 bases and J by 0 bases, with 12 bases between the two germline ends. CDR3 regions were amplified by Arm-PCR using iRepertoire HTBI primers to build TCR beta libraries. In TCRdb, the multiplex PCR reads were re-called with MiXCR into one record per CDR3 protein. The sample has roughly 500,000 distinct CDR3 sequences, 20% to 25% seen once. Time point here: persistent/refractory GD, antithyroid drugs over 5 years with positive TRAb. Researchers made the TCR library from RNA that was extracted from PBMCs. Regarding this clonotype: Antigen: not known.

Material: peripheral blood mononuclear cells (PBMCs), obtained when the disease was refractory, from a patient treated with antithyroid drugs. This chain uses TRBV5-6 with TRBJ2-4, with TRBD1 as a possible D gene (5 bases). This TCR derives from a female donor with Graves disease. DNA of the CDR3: TGTGCCAGCAGCTTCCGGCAGGGAATAGCCAAAAACATTCAGTACTTC. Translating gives CASSFRQGIAKNIQYF.